The 23 T cell receptor beta chains below come from one sample, sequenced in a study of blood T cell repertoires in COVID-19. Clones were sequenced by immunoSEQ multiplex PCR, and TCRdb holds only the in-frame ones, with some missing. The sample carries about 63,000 clones, approximately 79% recorded once. The sequenced sample was peripheral blood. The receptors were gathered from a human donor in a cohort sampled during active COVID-19.

The rearrangement links TRBV9 to TRBJ2-2; the D is unclear. Germline assignment: CDR1 SGDLS and CDR2 YYNGEE. V lost 0 bases to trimming and J lost 8 bases, with 8 bases between them. This CDR3 is 13 amino acids long. CDR3 sequence: CASSVDRRGELFF. As DNA, the CDR3 is TGTGCCAGCAGCGTAGACCGGCGGGGGGAGCTGTTTTTT.

The table lists this clone with a count of one. The chain couples TRBV5-4 to TRBJ2-7, with D perhaps TRBD2 (6 bases). Germline CDR1 is SGHNT and CDR2 is YYREEE (reference sequence). Trimming removed 0 bases at V and 2 bases at J, with 12 bases between. The CDR3 has 15 amino acids. The CDR3 DNA is TGTGCCAGCAGCTTGGGGCAGGGCGGGGCCTACGAGCAGTACTTC. Amino acid sequence: CASSLGQGGAYEQYF.

V gene TRBV6-5 combines with J gene TRBJ2-7, with 9 bases that match TRBD2. With 9 bases clipped from V and 3 bases from J, the junction kept 12 bases outside the gene matches. The CDR3 is 15 amino acids. CDR1 and CDR2 (germline): MNHEY, SVGAGI. Here the CDR3 DNA reads TGTGCCAGTGGGCGGGAGGGCCATCGAGACTACGAGCAGTACTTC. Amino acids: CASGREGHRDYEQYF.

This clone was counted a few times. V is TRBV9 and J is TRBJ2-1, with 12 positions matching TRBD2. V was pared by 4 bases and J by 4 bases, with 3 bases of the junction left unmatched. Germline V gives CDR1 SGDLS, CDR2 YYNGEE. This CDR3 spans 15 amino acids. The CDR3 protein is CASSPGLAGYNEQFF. CDR3 sequence (DNA): TGTGCCAGCAGCCCTGGACTAGCGGGGTACAATGAGCAGTTCTTC.

This clone was found a few times. This chain joins TRBV3-1 (or the pseudogene TRBV3-2) and TRBJ2-5; D unresolved. The germline V gene encodes CDR1 LGHDT and CDR2 YNNKEL (reference sequence). Trimming stripped 4 bases from V and 1 base from J, with 19 bases between. The CDR3 contains 17 residues. The CDR3 spells CASSLIGGSPPQETQYF. In DNA form, the CDR3 reads TGTGCCAGCAGCCTAATCGGCGGCAGTCCCCCCCAAGAGACCCAGTACTTC.

This chain's CDR3 is CASNPSSGGRNYGYTF. The CDR3 DNA reads TGTGCCAGTAACCCCTCCTCAGGGGGCAGAAACTATGGCTACACCTTC. This chain joins TRBV19 and TRBJ1-2; 8 nucleotides agree with TRBD1. Looked up from germline, CDR1 is LNHDA and CDR2 is SQIVND (reference sequence). This CDR3 is 16 amino acids long. With 7 bases clipped from V and 2 bases from J, the junction kept 12 bases outside the gene matches.

The chain has TRBV14 and TRBJ2-3; TRBD1 matches 8 bases. Germline V gene sequence: CDR1 SGHDN, CDR2 FVKESK. With 6 bases clipped from V and 2 bases from J, the junction kept 7 bases outside the gene matches. The CDR3 is 15 amino acids. CDR3 DNA sequence: TGTGCCAGCAGAAAGGGACAGGAGCCCACAGATACGCAGTATTTT. Amino acid sequence: CASRKGQEPTDTQYF. The full variable domain, rest sourced from reference TRBV14 and TRBJ2-3, is EAGVTQFPSHSVIEKGQTVTLRCDPISGHDNLYWYRRVMGKEIKFLLHFVKESKQDESGMPNNRFLAERTGGTYSTLKVQPAELEDSGVYFCASRKGQEPTDTQYFGPGTRLTVL.

The V gene is TRBV2, the J gene TRBJ2-1; 9 bases agree with TRBD1. The germline V gene has CDR1 SNHLY and CDR2 FYNNEI. With 3 bases clipped from V and 7 bases from J, the junction kept 4 bases outside the gene matches. This CDR3 comprises 14 residues. The CDR3 spells CASSDLDRGNEQFF. CDR3 in DNA: TGTGCCAGCAGTGACTTAGACAGGGGGAATGAGCAGTTCTTC.

This chain links TRBV6-2 or TRBV6-3 with TRBJ1-2; D remains unclear. Trimming pared 2 bases from V and 5 bases from J, leaving 9 bases between. CDR3 length: 13 amino acids. Germline-derived CDR1 and CDR2 are MNHEY and SVGEGT. CDR3 sequence: CASSYGPGYGYTF. For the CDR3, the DNA is TGTGCCAGCAGTTACGGTCCCGGGTATGGCTACACCTTC.

The V and J genes are TRBV28 and TRBJ1-5; possible D gene TRBD1, 6 bases. From germline, CDR1 is MDHEN and CDR2 SYDVKM. V was cut by 6 bases and J by 6 bases, with 21 bases left in between. The CDR3 length is 16 residues. The CDR3 DNA follows: TGTGCCAGCAGGGGGTGGGACAACTCCCGGAGTCAGCCCCAGCATTTT. Its protein is CASRGWDNSRSQPQHF.

The chain joins TRBV11-3 to TRBJ2-1; 13 bases match TRBD2. V was pared by 5 bases and J by 2 bases, with 9 bases of the junction left unmatched. The CDR3 has 18 amino acids. Germline lookup yields CDR1 SGHNT and CDR2 YENEEA. The CDR3 is CASSLTTGLAGPYNEQFF. CDR3 in DNA: TGTGCCAGCAGCCTGACGACGGGACTAGCGGGACCCTACAATGAGCAGTTCTTC.

The chain carries TRBV11-3 and TRBJ1-2; D not resolved. Per the germline V gene, CDR1 is SGHNT and CDR2 is YENEEA. The CDR3 is 12 residues long. With 1 base removed from V and 10 bases from J, the gap between germline ends came to 10 bases. The CDR3 DNA reads as TGTGCCAGCAGCTTAGGCCCAGGATTCTACACCTTC. Translating it yields CASSLGPGFYTF.

This clone was seen more than once but under ten times. V usage is TRBV6-6 and J usage is TRBJ1-1; D might be TRBD1 (6 bases). The V gene lost 5 bases and the J gene lost 1 base, with 14 bases spanning the gap. Looked up from germline, CDR1 is MNHNY and CDR2 is SVGAGI (reference sequence). The CDR3 totals 15 residues. CDR3 coding DNA: TGTGCCAGCAGTCTGTCACAGGACAGGAACACTGAAGCTTTCTTT. Translated: CASSLSQDRNTEAFF.

This rearrangement joins TRBV6-5 to TRBJ2-1; D remains ambiguous. The V gene lost 8 bases and the J gene lost 0 bases, with 14 bases spanning the gap. The CDR3 length is 15 residues. Germline V gene sequence: CDR1 MNHEY, CDR2 SVGAGI. DNA of the CDR3: TGTGCCAGCTATTTTTCGGTTAGCTCCTACAATGAGCAGTTCTTC. Its translation: CASYFSVSSYNEQFF.

In DNA form, the CDR3 reads TGTGCCAGCAGCAAAGCCGGACGGGACAGGTATGGCGAAGGTGCGCAGACAGATACGCAGTATTTT. This sequence encodes CASSKAGRDRYGEGAQTDTQYF. V and J are TRBV21-1 and TRBJ2-3; no DNA check was done on the table's D call, TRBD1. TRBV21-1 constitutes a pseudogene. This CDR3 is 22 amino acids long.

The rearrangement links TRBV5-1 to TRBJ2-7, with D perhaps matching TRBD2 (5 bases). In germline, CDR1 is SGHRS, CDR2 YFSETQ. The CDR3 spans 14 residues. V was cut by 0 bases and J by 3 bases, with 10 bases left in between. The CDR3 DNA reads TGCGCCAGCAGCTTGGAACTAGGAAACTACGAGCAGTACTTC. This gives the protein CASSLELGNYEQYF.

This chain connects TRBV13 to TRBJ1-2; the match to TRBD1 covers 7 bases. CDR1 is PRHDT, CDR2 FYEKMQ, per germline (reference sequence). The CDR3 totals 16 residues. V trimming: 5 bases; J trimming: 3 bases; junction bases outside the gene matches: 12. The CDR3 sequence is CASSEGSRDSYYGYTF. The CDR3 DNA is TGTGCCAGCAGCGAAGGGAGCCGGGACAGCTACTATGGCTACACCTTC.

V usage is TRBV7-9 and J usage is TRBJ1-4, with TRBD1 matching over 7 bases. The trim removed 5 bases at V and 5 bases at J, leaving 5 bases unmatched. The CDR3 extends over 14 amino acids. Germline-derived CDR1 and CDR2 are SEHNR and FQNEAQ (reference sequence). Here the CDR3 reads CASSGDSGNEKLFF. The CDR3 region has the DNA TGTGCCAGCAGCGGGGACAGCGGAAATGAAAAACTGTTTTTT.

Only a few counts were recorded for this clone. J is TRBJ2-3 and V is TRBV29-1; 9 nucleotides match TRBD2. With 3 bases clipped from V and 3 bases from J, the junction kept 10 bases outside the gene matches. CDR1 SQVTM and CDR2 ANQGSEA come from the germline V gene. The CDR3 spans 16 residues. CDR3 in amino acids: CSVDLSGSERTDTQYF. The CDR3 DNA reads as TGCAGCGTTGACCTTAGCGGGAGTGAGAGGACAGATACGCAGTATTTT.

Of note for this clone: At one end the junction does not follow the germline gene, possibly because of a read error. The genes are TRBV6-5 and TRBJ1-2; 7 bases agree with TRBD1. CDR1 and CDR2 (germline): MNHEY, SVGAGI. This CDR3 has 14 amino acids. The CDR3 sequence is CASSHSGGNYGYTF. Here the CDR3 DNA reads TGTGCCAGCAGTCACTCAGGGGGTAACTATGGCTACACCTTC.

The chain combines TRBV19 with TRBJ2-7; TRBD1 matches 7 bases. Losses at the gene ends were 4 bases for V and 7 bases for J; bases not matched to a gene: 13. CDR1 LNHDA and CDR2 SQIVND come from the germline V gene (reference sequence). The CDR3 contains 15 residues. CDR3: CASSTRTGTPLEQYF. DNA for the CDR3: TGTGCCAGTAGTACCCGGACAGGCACCCCTTTGGAGCAGTACTTC.

This chain connects TRBV5-5 to TRBJ1-5; D ambiguous. The CDR3 totals 13 residues. Trimming shortened V by 2 bases and J by 5 bases, and 8 bases separated the two germline ends. Germline V CDR1 and CDR2: SGHKS, YYEKEE (reference sequence). The CDR3 spells CASSFSGYQPQHF. CDR3 DNA sequence: TGTGCCAGCAGCTTCTCGGGGTATCAGCCCCAGCATTTT. The variable domain in full, completed from reference TRBV5-5 and TRBJ1-5, reads DAGVTQSPTHLIKTRGQQVTLRCSPISGHKSVSWYQQVLGQGPQFIFQYYEKEERGRGNFPDRFSARQFPNYSSELNVNALLLGDSALYLCASSFSGYQPQHFGDGTRLSIL.

The V gene is TRBV18, the J gene TRBJ1-6, with 7 bases fitting TRBD1. V dropped 4 bases and J dropped 10; count of bases not matched to a gene: 7. From germline, CDR1 is KGHSH and CDR2 LQKENI. CDR3 size: 14 residues. The CDR3 is CASSQGGSRSPLHF. The CDR3 nucleotides read TGTGCCAGCTCACAAGGGGGCAGTCGCTCACCCCTCCACTTT.